The sequence of this T cell receptor beta chain was determined in a study of blood T cell repertoires in COVID-19. About the study: Some COVID-19 samples were acute and others convalescent; all came from the United States, Italy and Spain.

Profiling relied on immunoSEQ multiplex PCR, and the TCRdb table lists in-frame clones only, not all of them. The sample contains 85,000 to 95,000 clones, approximately 86% of which appear only once. Trimming cost V 4 bases and J 5 bases, with 15 bases left between them. Germline loops: CDR1 ENHRY, CDR2 SYGVKD. The CDR3 totals 14 residues. The chain uses TRBV10-3 and TRBJ2-7; D perhaps matches TRBD2 (5 bases). The sample comprised peripheral blood. This TCR was recovered from a woman aged 80 or over with acute or convalescent COVID-19. The CDR3 loop is CAISAGRDLDEQYF. CDR3 nucleotides: TGTGCCATCAGTGCGGGGAGAGATTTGGACGAGCAGTACTTC.